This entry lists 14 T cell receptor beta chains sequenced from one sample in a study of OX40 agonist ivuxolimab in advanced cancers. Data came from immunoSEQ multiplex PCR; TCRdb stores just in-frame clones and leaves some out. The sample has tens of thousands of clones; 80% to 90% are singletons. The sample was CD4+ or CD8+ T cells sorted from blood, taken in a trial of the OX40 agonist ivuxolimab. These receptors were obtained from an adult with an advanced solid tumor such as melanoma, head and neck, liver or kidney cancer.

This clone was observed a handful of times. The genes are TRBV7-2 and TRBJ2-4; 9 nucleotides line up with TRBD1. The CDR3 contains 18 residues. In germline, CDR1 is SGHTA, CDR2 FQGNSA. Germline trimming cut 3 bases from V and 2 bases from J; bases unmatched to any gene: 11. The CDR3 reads CASSLLTGGMTSKNIQYF. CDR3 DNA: TGTGCCAGCAGCTTGTTGACAGGGGGTATGACGTCCAAAAACATTCAGTACTTC.

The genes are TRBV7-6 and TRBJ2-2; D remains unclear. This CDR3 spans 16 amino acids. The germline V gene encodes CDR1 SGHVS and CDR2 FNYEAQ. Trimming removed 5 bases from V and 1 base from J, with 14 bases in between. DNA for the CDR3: TGTGCCAGCAGCCCGAAGATGTACCTGAACACCGGGGAGCTGTTTTTT. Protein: CASSPKMYLNTGELFF.

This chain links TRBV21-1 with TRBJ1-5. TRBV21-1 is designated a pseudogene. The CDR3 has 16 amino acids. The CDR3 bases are TGTGCCAGCAGCAGCCAACGGAGAGTGGTAAGTCAGCCCCAGCATTTT. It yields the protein CASSSQRRVVSQPQHF.

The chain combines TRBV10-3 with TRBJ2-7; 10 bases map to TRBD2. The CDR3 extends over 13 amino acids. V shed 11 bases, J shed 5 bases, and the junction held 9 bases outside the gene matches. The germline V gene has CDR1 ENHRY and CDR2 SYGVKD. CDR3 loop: CAAAPSGSNEQYF. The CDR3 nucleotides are TGTGCCGCCGCCCCTAGCGGGAGCAACGAGCAGTACTTC.

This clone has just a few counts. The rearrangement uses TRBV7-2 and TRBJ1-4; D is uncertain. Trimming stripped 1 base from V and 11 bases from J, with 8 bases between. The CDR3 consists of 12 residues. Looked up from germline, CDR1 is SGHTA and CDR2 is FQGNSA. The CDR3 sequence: CASSLEGGKLFF. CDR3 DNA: TGTGCCAGCAGCTTAGAGGGCGGTAAACTGTTTTTT.

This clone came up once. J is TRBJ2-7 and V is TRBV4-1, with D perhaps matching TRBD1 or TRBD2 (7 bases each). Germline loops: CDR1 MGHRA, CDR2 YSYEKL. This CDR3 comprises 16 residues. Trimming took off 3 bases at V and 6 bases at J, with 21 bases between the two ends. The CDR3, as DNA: TGCGCCAGCAGCCACCCAGGGGGAGGGAAAATGGGCGAGCAGTACTTC. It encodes CASSHPGGGKMGEQYF.

The CDR3 reads CASSDGTGPQHF. CDR3 coding DNA: TGTGCCAGCAGTGACGGTACGGGGCCCCAGCATTTT. The chain combines TRBV6-4 with TRBJ1-5; D not certain. The CDR3 extends over 12 amino acids. Germline lookup yields CDR1 MRHNA and CDR2 SNTAGT. Trimming shortened V by 2 bases and J by 9 bases, and 8 bases separated the two germline ends.

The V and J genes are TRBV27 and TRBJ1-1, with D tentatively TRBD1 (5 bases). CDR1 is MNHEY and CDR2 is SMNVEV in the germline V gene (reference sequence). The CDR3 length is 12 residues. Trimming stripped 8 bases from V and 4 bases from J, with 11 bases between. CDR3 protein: CASGGSGTEAFF. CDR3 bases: TGTGCCAGCGGGGGATCGGGCACTGAAGCTTTCTTT.

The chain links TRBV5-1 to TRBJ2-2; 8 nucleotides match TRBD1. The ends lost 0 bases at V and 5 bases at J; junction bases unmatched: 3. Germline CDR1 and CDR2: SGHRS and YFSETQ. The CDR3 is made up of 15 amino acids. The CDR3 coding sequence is TGCGCCAGCAGCTTGGCAGGGGGCAGGACCGGGGAGCTGTTTTTT. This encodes CASSLAGGRTGELFF.

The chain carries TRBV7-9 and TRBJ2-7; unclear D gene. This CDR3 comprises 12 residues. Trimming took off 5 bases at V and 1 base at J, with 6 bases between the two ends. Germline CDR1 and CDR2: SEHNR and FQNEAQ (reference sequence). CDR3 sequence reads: CASSPSSYEQYF. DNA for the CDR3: TGTGCCAGCAGCCCCAGTTCCTACGAGCAGTACTTC.

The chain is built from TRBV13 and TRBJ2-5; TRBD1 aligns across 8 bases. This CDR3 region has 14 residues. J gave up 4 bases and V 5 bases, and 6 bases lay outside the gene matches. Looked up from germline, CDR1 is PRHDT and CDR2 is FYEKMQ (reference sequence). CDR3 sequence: CASSLRTGRETQYF. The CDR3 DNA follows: TGTGCCAGCAGCCTACGGACAGGGCGAGAGACCCAGTACTTC.

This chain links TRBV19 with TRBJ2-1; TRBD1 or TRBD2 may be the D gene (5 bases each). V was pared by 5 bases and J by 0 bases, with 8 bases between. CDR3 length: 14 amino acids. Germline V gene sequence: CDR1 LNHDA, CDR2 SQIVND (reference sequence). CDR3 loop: CASSPGTSYNEQFF. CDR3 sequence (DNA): TGTGCCAGTAGTCCCGGGACCTCCTACAATGAGCAGTTCTTC. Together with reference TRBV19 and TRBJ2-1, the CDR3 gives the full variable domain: DGGITQSPKYLFRKEGQNVTLSCEQNLNHDAMYWYRQDPGQGLRLIYYSQIVNDFQKGDIAEGYSVSREKKESFPLTVTSAQKNPTAFYLCASSPGTSYNEQFFGPGTRLTVL.

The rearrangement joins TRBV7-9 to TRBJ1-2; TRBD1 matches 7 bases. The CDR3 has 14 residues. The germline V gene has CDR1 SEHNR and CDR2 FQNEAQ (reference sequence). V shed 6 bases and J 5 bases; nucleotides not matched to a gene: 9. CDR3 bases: TGTGCCAGCAGTTATGGGACAGAGCTATATGGCTACACCTTC. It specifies CASSYGTELYGYTF.

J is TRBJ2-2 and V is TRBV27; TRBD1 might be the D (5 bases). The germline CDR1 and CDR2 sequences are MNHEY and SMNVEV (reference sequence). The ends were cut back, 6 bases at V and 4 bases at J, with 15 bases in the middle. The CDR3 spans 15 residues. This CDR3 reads CASSFGALSTGELFF. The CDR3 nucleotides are TGTGCCAGCAGCTTTGGGGCCTTGAGCACCGGGGAGCTGTTTTTT.